The T cell receptor (beta chain) under discussion was sequenced for a study of shared clonotypes between healthy human individuals. Study overall: Donors consisted of two women and a few men between 18 and 49.

Concerning this clone: The antigen is undetermined.

Germline values: CDR1 MNHNS, CDR2 SASEGT. This CDR3 has 13 residues. General study findings and limits: Rarefaction showed that sequencing of sorted subsets was incomplete (despite large depth). Unshared clonotypes carried lower generation probabilities than those common to all four donors.

Each replicate PCR on the sorted subsets used 200 ng DNA (around 31,000 T cell genomes). Some clones are missing from TCRdb's copy, which holds only in-frame ones; the method was immunoSEQ multiplex PCR. The sample lists around 2.1 million clones, around 95% occurring once. The chain carries TRBV6-1 and TRBJ2-7; 10 nucleotides align to TRBD2. This TCR was recovered from a man aged 18 to 30 in good health. The sample taken for sequencing was naive CD4+ T cells sorted from blood. Subset denoted: CD45RA+ positively selected. CDR3 nucleotide sequence: TGTGCGACCGGAACTAGCGGGATCTCCCTGCAGTACTTC. Its translation: CATGTSGISLQYF.